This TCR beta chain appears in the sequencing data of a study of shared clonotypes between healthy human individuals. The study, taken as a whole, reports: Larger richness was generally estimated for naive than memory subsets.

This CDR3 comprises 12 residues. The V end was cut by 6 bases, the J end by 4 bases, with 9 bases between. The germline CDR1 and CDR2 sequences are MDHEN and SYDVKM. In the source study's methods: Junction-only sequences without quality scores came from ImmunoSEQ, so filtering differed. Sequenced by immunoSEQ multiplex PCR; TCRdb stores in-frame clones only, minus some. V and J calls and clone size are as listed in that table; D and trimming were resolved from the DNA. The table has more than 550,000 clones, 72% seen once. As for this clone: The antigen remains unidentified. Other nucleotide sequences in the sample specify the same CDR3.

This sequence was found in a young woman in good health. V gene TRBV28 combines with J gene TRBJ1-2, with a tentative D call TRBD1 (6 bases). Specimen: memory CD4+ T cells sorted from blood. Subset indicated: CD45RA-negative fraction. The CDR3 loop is CASSSTGYGYTF. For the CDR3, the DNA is TGTGCCAGCAGCTCGACAGGCTATGGCTACACCTTC.